Detailed here is one T cell receptor beta chain. Its antigen is not identified. The data are from a study of OX40 agonist ivuxolimab in advanced cancers. Study-level background: Previous treatment with anti-PD-1, anti-PD-L1 or anti-CTLA-4 therapy was allowed; less than 45% had received some. General observations from the study: There were, on average, more expanded clones in CD8+ T cells than in CD4+.

Individuals having autoimmune disease history or systemic immunosuppression were not enrolled. Assay: immunoSEQ multiplex PCR; the TCRdb copy retains only in-frame clones and omits some. Found here are under 90,000 clones, roughly 80% of them singletons; the top ten hold around 2.1%. The V gene lost 1 base and the J gene lost 1 base, with 17 bases spanning the gap. Looked up from germline, CDR1 is MNHNS and CDR2 is SASEGT. The CDR3 consists of 18 residues. Sequenced here: CD4+ or CD8+ T cells sorted from blood, sampled in a trial of the OX40 agonist ivuxolimab. This chain uses TRBV6-1 with TRBJ1-3; D gene unclear. The source of this sequence is an adult with an advanced solid tumor such as melanoma, head and neck, liver or kidney cancer. The CDR3 reads CASSEVGGGSGSGNTIYF. The CDR3 DNA sequence: TGTGCCAGCAGTGAAGTAGGAGGAGGGAGTGGGTCTGGAAACACCATATATTTT.